A single sample gave rise to the 9 T cell receptor beta chains below, sequenced in a study of T cell responses to AZD1222 COVID-19 vaccine. Clones were sequenced by immunoSEQ multiplex PCR, and TCRdb holds only the in-frame ones, with some missing. The sample consists of more than 95,000 clones, approximately 90% of them appearing once. This specimen was peripheral blood, taken on day 0 of AZD1222 vaccination. The origin of the receptors is an adult in good health.

The rearrangement links TRBV19 to TRBJ2-3, with D perhaps TRBD2 (7 bases). Trimming removed 5 bases from V and 3 bases from J, with 18 bases in between. The CDR3 covers 16 residues. CDR1 is LNHDA and CDR2 is SQIVND in the germline V gene (reference sequence). CDR3 protein: CASSYPSRGGTDTQYF. The DNA of the CDR3 is TGTGCCAGTAGTTATCCCTCCAGGGGAGGGACAGATACGCAGTATTTT.

The table lists this clone with a few counts. The chain combines TRBV20-1 with TRBJ2-1, with D possibly being TRBD2 (5 bases). CDR3 length equals 15 residues. Germline assignment: CDR1 DFQATT and CDR2 SNEGSKA (reference sequence). Trimming removed 3 bases from V and 8 bases from J, with 20 bases in between. The CDR3 spells CSASGDISNGDEQFF. CDR3 DNA: TGCAGTGCTAGTGGCGACATTTCTAACGGGGATGAGCAGTTCTTC.

The V and J genes are TRBV5-1 and TRBJ1-5; 10 bases map to TRBD1. The V gene's germline CDR1 is SGHRS and CDR2 YFSETQ. The J segment lost 6 bases and the V segment lost 0 bases, leaving 6 bases of the junction unmatched. The CDR3 has 16 amino acids. Written as DNA, the CDR3 is TGCGCCAGCAGCTTGGCCGAGACAGGGGGCCGTCAGCCCCAGCATTTT. This translates into CASSLAETGGRQPQHF.

This chain uses TRBV14 with TRBJ2-1; D is unclear. CDR3 size: 14 residues. Germline CDR1 and CDR2: SGHDN and FVKESK. V lost 3 bases to trimming and J lost 13 bases, with 19 bases between them. CDR3 sequence (DNA): TGTGCCAGCAGCCACAGTGGTCTTCTTGTAAGTCAGTTCTTC. This codes for CASSHSGLLVSQFF.

V is TRBV6-5 and J is TRBJ2-3, with 10 bases that match TRBD2. The CDR3 is made up of 15 amino acids. Trimming removed 8 bases from V and 1 base from J; junction bases left unmatched: 6. Germline V gene data show CDR1 as MNHEY and CDR2 as SVGAGI. CDR3 DNA sequence: TGTGCCAGCCACACTGGGACTAGCGGCACAGATACGCAGTATTTT. This translates into CASHTGTSGTDTQYF.

V and J are TRBV19 and TRBJ1-2, with D maybe TRBD1 (5 bases). With 6 bases removed from V and 4 bases from J, the gap between germline ends came to 18 bases. Germline values: CDR1 LNHDA, CDR2 SQIVND (reference sequence). CDR3 length equals 15 residues. The CDR3 is CASSPTPGEGYGYTF. In nucleotides, the CDR3 is TGTGCCAGTAGCCCTACTCCGGGGGAAGGCTATGGCTACACCTTC.

The chain recombines TRBV4-1 with TRBJ1-1; no reliable D call. The V end was cut by 0 bases, the J end by 1 base, with 9 bases between. The CDR3 is made up of 15 amino acids. In germline, CDR1 is MGHRA, CDR2 YSYEKL. CDR3 bases: TGCGCCAGCAGCCAAGATCGAATATGGAACACTGAAGCTTTCTTT. Translated: CASSQDRIWNTEAFF.

CDR3 coding DNA: TGTGCCAGCTCACGAGGACAGGGTGGGACTGAAGCTTTCTTT. This sequence encodes CASSRGQGGTEAFF. This sequence joins TRBV18 and TRBJ1-1; 8 bases map to TRBD1. Germline CDR1 KGHSH, CDR2 LQKENI. The V segment lost 4 bases and the J segment 5 bases; nucleotides outside the gene matches: 6. The CDR3 loop spans 14 amino acids.

On this clone itself: In the same sample, other DNA sequences code for this CDR3. The V and J genes are TRBV24-1 and TRBJ2-5; TRBD1 aligns across 10 bases. V dropped 4 bases and J dropped 5; count of bases not matched to a gene: 6. The CDR3 sequence is 15 residues long. Germline V gives CDR1 KGHDR, CDR2 SFDVKD. In nucleotides, the CDR3 is TGTGCCACCAGTGACCCGGGACAGGGGAGGGAGACCCAGTACTTC. It translates to CATSDPGQGRETQYF.